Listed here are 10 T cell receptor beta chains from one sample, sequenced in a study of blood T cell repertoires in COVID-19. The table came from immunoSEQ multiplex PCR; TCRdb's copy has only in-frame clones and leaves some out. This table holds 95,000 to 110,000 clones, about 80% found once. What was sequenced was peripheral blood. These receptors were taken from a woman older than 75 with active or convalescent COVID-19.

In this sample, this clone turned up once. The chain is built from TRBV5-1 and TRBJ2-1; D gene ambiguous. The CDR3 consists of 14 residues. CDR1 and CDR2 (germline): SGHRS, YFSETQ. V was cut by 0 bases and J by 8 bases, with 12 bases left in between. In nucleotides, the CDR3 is TGCGCCAGCAGCTTGGCCGTTTCTATATATGAGCAGTTCTTC. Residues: CASSLAVSIYEQFF.

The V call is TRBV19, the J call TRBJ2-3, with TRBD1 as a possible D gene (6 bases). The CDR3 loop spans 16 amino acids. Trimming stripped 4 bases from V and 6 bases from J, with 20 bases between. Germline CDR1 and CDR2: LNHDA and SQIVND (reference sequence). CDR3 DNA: TGTGCCAGTAGTAGGTCAGGGCAGGGTGGGGGCGATACGCAGTATTTT. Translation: CASSRSGQGGGDTQYF. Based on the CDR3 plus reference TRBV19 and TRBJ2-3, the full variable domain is DGGITQSPKYLFRKEGQNVTLSCEQNLNHDAMYWYRQDPGQGLRLIYYSQIVNDFQKGDIAEGYSVSREKKESFPLTVTSAQKNPTAFYLCASSRSGQGGGDTQYFGPGTRLTVL.

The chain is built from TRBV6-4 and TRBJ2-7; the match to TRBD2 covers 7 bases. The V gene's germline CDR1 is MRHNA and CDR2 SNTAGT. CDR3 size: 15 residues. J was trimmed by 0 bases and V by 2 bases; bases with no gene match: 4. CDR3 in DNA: TGTGCCAGCAGTGACCGGGGGAGGGACTCCTACGAGCAGTACTTC. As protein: CASSDRGRDSYEQYF.

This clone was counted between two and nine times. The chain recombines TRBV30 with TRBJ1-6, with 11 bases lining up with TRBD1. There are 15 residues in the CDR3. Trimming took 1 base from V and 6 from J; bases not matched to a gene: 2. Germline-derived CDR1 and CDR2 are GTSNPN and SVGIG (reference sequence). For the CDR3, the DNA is TGTGCCTGGAGTGACGGACAGGGGGCTAATTCACCCCTCCACTTT. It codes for CAWSDGQGANSPLHF.

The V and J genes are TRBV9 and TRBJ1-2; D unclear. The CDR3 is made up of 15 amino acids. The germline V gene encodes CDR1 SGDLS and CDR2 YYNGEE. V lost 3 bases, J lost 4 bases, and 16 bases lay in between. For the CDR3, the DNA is TGTGCCAGCAGCGAAGACCAAGGTGGACTCTATGGCTACACCTTC. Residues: CASSEDQGGLYGYTF.

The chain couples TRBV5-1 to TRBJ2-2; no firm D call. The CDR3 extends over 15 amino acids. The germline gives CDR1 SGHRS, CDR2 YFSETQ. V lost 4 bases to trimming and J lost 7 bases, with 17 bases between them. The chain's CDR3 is CASSPQVNFGGELFF. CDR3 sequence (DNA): TGCGCCAGCAGCCCCCAAGTAAATTTCGGCGGGGAGCTGTTTTTT.

The CDR3: CAWSRSHTEAFF. DNA of the CDR3: TGTGCCTGGAGTCGGTCACACACTGAAGCTTTCTTT. The chain is built from TRBV30 and TRBJ1-1; D is undetermined. Germline CDR1 reads GTSNPN; CDR2 reads SVGIG (reference sequence). Trimming removed 2 bases at V and 3 bases at J, with 7 bases between. CDR3 length equals 12 residues.

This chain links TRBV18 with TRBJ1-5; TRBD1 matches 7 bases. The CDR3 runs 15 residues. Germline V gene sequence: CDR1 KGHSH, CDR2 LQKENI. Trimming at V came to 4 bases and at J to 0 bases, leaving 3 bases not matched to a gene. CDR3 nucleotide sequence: TGTGCCAGCTCACGGGACAGAAATAGCAATCAGCCCCAGCATTTT. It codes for CASSRDRNSNQPQHF.

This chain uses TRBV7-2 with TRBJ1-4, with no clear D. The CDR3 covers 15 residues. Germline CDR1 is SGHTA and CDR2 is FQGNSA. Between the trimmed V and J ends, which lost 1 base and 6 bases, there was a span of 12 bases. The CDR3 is CASSLVYTVDEKLFF. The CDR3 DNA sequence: TGTGCCAGCAGCTTAGTGTACACAGTGGATGAAAAACTGTTTTTT.

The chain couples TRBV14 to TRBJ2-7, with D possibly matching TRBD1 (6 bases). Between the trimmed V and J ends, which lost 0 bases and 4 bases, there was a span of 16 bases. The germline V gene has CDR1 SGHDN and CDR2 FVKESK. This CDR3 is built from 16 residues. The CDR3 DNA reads TGTGCCAGCAGCCAAGATACCCTCAGGGGAAGTTACGAGCAGTACTTC. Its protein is CASSQDTLRGSYEQYF. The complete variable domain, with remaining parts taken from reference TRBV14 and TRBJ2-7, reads EAGVTQFPSHSVIEKGQTVTLRCDPISGHDNLYWYRRVMGKEIKFLLHFVKESKQDESGMPNNRFLAERTGGTYSTLKVQPAELEDSGVYFCASSQDTLRGSYEQYFGPGTRLTVT.